A selection of T cell receptor beta chains follows, all from one sample in a study of sequential checkpoint blockade in melanoma. Generated by immunoSEQ multiplex PCR, the TCRdb table keeps only in-frame clones and is missing some. This sample has roughly 3,000 clones, with over 20% found just once. This specimen consisted of tumor tissue (inferred from file names), obtained from a patient given nivolumab and ipilimumab in sequence. The receptor source for this set is a human donor with melanoma. The CDR3 runs from the conserved cysteine through the conserved F or W. The order of the fields is V gene, D gene, J gene, CDR3 protein. D genes are given only for firm matches.

>TRBV30|TRBD1|TRBJ1-5
CAWSVQGGTLGNQPQHF
>TRBV11-3|NA|TRBJ1-5
CASSSEQGHYQPQHF
>TRBV6-8|NA|TRBJ1-1
CASSYPGARNTEAFF
>TRBV23-1|NA|TRBJ1-2
CASSLEEMGAYGYTF
>TRBV11-3|NA|TRBJ1-6
CASSPVDEGFTYNSPLHF
>TRBV11-3|NA|TRBJ2-2
CASSRDRGSGMAGELFF
>TRBV6-8|TRBD2|TRBJ2-5
CASRPYYTGTSGGRQETQYF
>TRBV30|NA|TRBJ2-2
CAWGMTGNTGELFF
>TRBV6-8|NA|TRBJ1-5
CASSLSQGAQPQHF
>TRBV18|NA|TRBJ2-2
CASSPPGVGTGELFF